These T cell receptor beta chains were read from a single sample in a study of blood T cell repertoires in COVID-19. Data came from immunoSEQ multiplex PCR; TCRdb stores just in-frame clones and leaves some out. Among 250,000 to 300,000 clones listed, 75% to 90% were seen once. The sample was peripheral blood. Receptors originate from a woman in her 70s with COVID-19, enrolled during active disease. CDR3s include the opening cysteine and the closing phenylalanine or tryptophan. The D gene is left open where the match is weak. The listing skips clone size in some rows; elsewhere it reads once, few, many or a size class.

abundance	v_gene	j_gene	d_gene	CDR3aa	CDR3nt
NA	TRBV5-1	TRBJ2-1	NA	CASSFDNEQFF	TGCGCCAGCAGCTTCGACAATGAGCAGTTCTTC
NA	TRBV24-1	TRBJ2-6	NA	CATSDSGSSGANVLTF	TGTGCCACCAGTGATTCGGGGAGCTCTGGGGCCAACGTCCTGACTTTC
NA	TRBV19	TRBJ2-2	TRBD1	CASSTHMDRSTGELFF	TGTGCCAGTAGTACCCACATGGACAGGAGCACCGGGGAGCTGTTTTTT
NA	TRBV6-4	TRBJ1-6	NA	CASSRELGSPLHF	TGTGCCAGCAGCAGGGAATTGGGTTCACCCCTCCACTTT
NA	TRBV7-9	TRBJ1-2	TRBD1	CASSIGQALYGYTF	TGTGCCAGCAGCATCGGACAGGCCCTCTATGGCTACACCTTC
once	TRBV6-1	TRBJ1-6	TRBD1	CASSEIIGQGNSPLHF	TGTGCCAGCAGTGAAATAATCGGACAGGGAAATTCACCCCTCCACTTT
NA	TRBV7-2	TRBJ2-3	NA	CASSLGAPWSTDTQYF	TGTGCCAGCAGCTTAGGGGCGCCTTGGAGCACAGATACGCAGTATTTT
NA	TRBV19	TRBJ2-7	NA	CASSEQGFLEQYF	TGTGCCAGTAGCGAACAGGGATTCCTCGAGCAGTACTTC
NA	TRBV27	TRBJ2-1	TRBD1	CASNEGQGANEQFF	TGTGCCAGCAATGAGGGACAGGGGGCGAATGAGCAGTTCTTC
NA	TRBV9	TRBJ2-1	TRBD2	CASSVTSGGINEQFF	TGTGCCAGCAGCGTGACTAGCGGGGGGATTAATGAGCAGTTCTTC
few	TRBV24-1	TRBJ1-1	NA	CATRDIGNTEAFF	TGTGCCACCAGGGACATAGGGAACACTGAAGCTTTCTTT
NA	TRBV5-1	TRBJ2-5	NA	CASSQIGGQETQYF	TGCGCCAGCAGCCAGATCGGGGGCCAAGAGACCCAGTACTTC
NA	TRBV24-1	TRBJ2-5	NA	CATSSTGVGETQYF	TGTGCCACCAGTTCGACGGGGGTGGGGGAGACCCAGTACTTC
NA	TRBV7-2	TRBJ2-1	NA	CASSLVSGFSYNEQFF	TGTGCCAGCAGCTTAGTGTCGGGGTTCTCCTACAATGAGCAGTTCTTC
NA	TRBV18	TRBJ1-2	NA	CASSPVTAPNYGYTF	TGTGCCAGCTCACCAGTAACAGCCCCTAACTATGGCTACACCTTC
NA	TRBV28	TRBJ2-7	NA	CASSPYSYEQYF	TGTGCCAGCAGTCCATACAGTTACGAGCAGTACTTC
NA	TRBV20-1	TRBJ2-1	TRBD2	CSASSLRGGYNEQFF	TGCAGTGCTAGTAGTCTCCGGGGGGGATACAATGAGCAGTTCTTC
NA	TRBV11-2	TRBJ2-5	NA	CASSLISIETQYF	TGTGCCAGCAGCTTAATCAGTATTGAGACCCAGTACTTC
NA	TRBV3-1/TRBV3-2	TRBJ2-7	NA	CASSLSSYEQYF	TGTGCCAGCAGCCTCAGCTCCTACGAGCAGTACTTC
NA	TRBV2	TRBJ2-2	TRBD1	CASRSDRGHGTGELFF	TGTGCCAGCAGATCGGACAGGGGGCATGGCACCGGGGAGCTGTTTTTT
once	TRBV7-9	TRBJ1-1	TRBD1	CASSPRQGPAEAFF	TGTGCCAGCAGCCCTCGACAGGGGCCGGCTGAAGCTTTCTTT
NA	TRBV7-2	TRBJ2-7	TRBD1	CASSPRTGSYEQYF	TGTGCCAGCAGCCCACGGACAGGGAGCTACGAGCAGTACTTC
NA	TRBV5-4	TRBJ2-2	TRBD2	CASSSRLAVGELFF	TGTGCCAGCAGCTCCAGACTAGCAGTCGGGGAGCTGTTTTTT
NA	TRBV19	TRBJ1-5	NA	CASSIKAASNQPQHF	TGTGCCAGTAGTATAAAGGCGGCGAGTAATCAGCCCCAGCATTTT
NA	TRBV5-1	TRBJ1-3	NA	CASSLAGAISGNTIYF	TGCGCCAGCAGCTTGGCAGGGGCCATCTCTGGAAACACCATATATTTT
NA	TRBV6-5	TRBJ2-7	NA	CASSSRGYEQYF	TGTGCCAGCAGTTCCAGGGGCTACGAGCAGTACTTC
NA	TRBV7-9	TRBJ1-1	NA	CASSYHGTPNTEAFF	TGTGCCAGCAGCTACCACGGGACACCGAACACTGAAGCTTTCTTT
NA	TRBV18	TRBJ2-3	NA	CASSPPEGRDTQYF	TGTGCCAGCTCACCACCAGAGGGCCGGGATACGCAGTATTTT
NA	TRBV6-6	TRBJ1-1	NA	CASLTSNTEAFF	TGTGCCAGCTTAACATCAAACACTGAAGCTTTCTTT
once	TRBV13	TRBJ2-1	NA	CASSLGQGLSYNEQFF	TGTGCCAGCAGCTTAGGACAGGGCCTTTCCTACAATGAGCAGTTCTTC
NA	TRBV5-5	TRBJ2-2	TRBD1	CASRPGTGNTGELFF	TGTGCCAGCAGACCCGGGACAGGGAACACCGGGGAGCTGTTTTTT
NA	TRBV18	TRBJ2-6	NA	CASSPVSHSGANVLTF	TGTGCCAGCTCACCAGTCAGTCACTCTGGGGCCAACGTCCTGACTTTC
NA	TRBV2	TRBJ2-6	TRBD2	CASRGGGVPSGANVLTF	TGTGCCAGCAGGGGCGGGGGGGTCCCCTCTGGGGCCAACGTCCTGACTTTC
few	TRBV4-1	TRBJ1-5	NA	CASSPGRSLNGPQHF	TGCGCCAGCAGCCCTGGGAGATCCCTCAATGGGCCCCAGCATTTT
NA	TRBV3-1/TRBV3-2	TRBJ2-7	NA	CASSLSTPGSEQYF	TGTGCCAGCAGCCTCTCGACCCCGGGTAGCGAGCAGTACTTC
NA	TRBV19	TRBJ2-5	TRBD1	CASSWTGGEEETQYF	TGTGCCAGTAGCTGGACAGGGGGCGAAGAAGAGACCCAGTACTTC
NA	TRBV18	TRBJ2-7	TRBD1	CASSEATGGTYEQYF	TGTGCCAGCTCAGAGGCGACAGGGGGCACCTACGAGCAGTACTTC
NA	TRBV30	TRBJ2-7	TRBD2	CAWTPGTSVYEQYF	TGTGCCTGGACCCCCGGGACTAGCGTCTACGAGCAGTACTTC
NA	TRBV4-1	TRBJ2-7	NA	CASSLQDAYEQYF	TGCGCCAGCAGCTTACAGGATGCCTACGAGCAGTACTTC
NA	TRBV6-5	TRBJ2-7	TRBD2	CASSPGTTYEQYF	TGTGCCAGCAGTCCCGGGACTACCTACGAGCAGTACTTC
NA	TRBV5-6	TRBJ1-5	NA	CASSLVGVDNQPQHF	TGTGCCAGCAGCTTGGTCGGGGTGGATAATCAGCCCCAGCATTTT
NA	TRBV24-1	TRBJ2-7	NA	CATSDFFEQYF	TGTGCCACCAGTGATTTCTTCGAGCAGTACTTC
NA	TRBV5-5	TRBJ2-7	TRBD2	CASSGPGGEQYF	TGTGCCAGCAGCGGACCGGGGGGAGAGCAGTACTTC
few	TRBV6-2/TRBV6-3	TRBJ2-2	TRBD2	CASSGGGATGELFF	TGTGCCAGCAGCGGCGGGGGGGCCACCGGGGAGCTGTTTTTT
NA	TRBV7-9	TRBJ2-2	TRBD1	CASSSNRGVTGELFF	TGTGCCAGCAGCTCCAACAGGGGAGTCACCGGGGAGCTGTTTTTT
NA	TRBV24-1	TRBJ1-5	TRBD1	CATGQGDQPQHF	TGTGCCACCGGACAGGGGGATCAGCCCCAGCATTTT
NA	TRBV27	TRBJ1-2	NA	CASSSLTGPGYTF	TGTGCCAGCAGTTCACTAACAGGGCCTGGCTACACCTTC
NA	TRBV15	TRBJ2-5	NA	CATSRDQNDRREETQYF	TGTGCCACCAGCAGAGACCAAAACGACAGAAGAGAAGAGACCCAGTACTTC
NA	TRBV2	TRBJ1-3	TRBD1	CASSEYRTGSGNTIYF	TGTGCCAGCAGTGAATACCGGACAGGGTCTGGAAACACCATATATTTT
few	TRBV15	TRBJ1-5	NA	CATSTEARQPQHF	TGTGCCACCAGCACCGAAGCCCGGCAGCCCCAGCATTTT
NA	TRBV7-2	TRBJ2-5	TRBD1	CASSSRDRGAVTQYF	TGTGCCAGCAGCAGCCGGGACAGGGGTGCAGTGACCCAGTACTTC
NA	TRBV2	TRBJ1-6	NA	CASSEPFNSPLHF	TGTGCCAGCAGTGAACCGTTCAATTCACCCCTCCACTTT
NA	TRBV30	TRBJ2-4	NA	CAWSVGWGITPIQYF	TGTGCCTGGAGTGTAGGTTGGGGCATAACCCCCATTCAGTACTTC